The clone carrying this T cell receptor (beta chain) came up many times. This CDR3 is built from 15 residues. The V gene end was trimmed by 6 bases and the J gene end by 7 bases; junction bases not matched to a gene: 14. The V gene's germline CDR1 is DFQATT and CDR2 SNEGSKA (reference sequence). TCRdb passed the 5' RACE reads through MiXCR, listing each CDR3 protein once. The table records tens of thousands of distinct CDR3 sequences, 3.5% to 4.5% of them present only once. This record comes from a study of neurological immune-mediated disorders. V is TRBV20-1 and J is TRBJ1-4, with 7 positions matching TRBD1. Material: PBMCs. The clonotype comes from a man aged 50 or older with multiple sclerosis. The CDR3: CSAPSRKGAAEKLFF. The CDR3 nucleotides are TGCAGTGCCCCGAGCAGAAAGGGGGCGGCTGAAAAACTGTTTTTT.